Below, 31 T cell receptor beta chains from the same sample are listed, as sequenced in a study of technical replicates of blood from a handful of donors. Assay used: immunoSEQ multiplex PCR; TCRdb lists only in-frame clones, some missing. The repertoire has over 90,000 clones, about 96% of them found once; the top ten carry under 0.45%. Sequenced material: T cells isolated from PBMCs. These receptor sequences come from a human donor in good health.

V is TRBV19 and J is TRBJ1-3; weak D call: TRBD1 (5 bases). Trimming stripped 7 bases from V and 4 bases from J, with 14 bases between. This CDR3 has 14 amino acids. CDR1 is LNHDA and CDR2 is SQIVND in the germline V gene (reference sequence). This CDR3 reads CASIEGTYGNTIYF. DNA for the CDR3: TGTGCCAGTATTGAAGGGACTTACGGAAACACCATATATTTT.

This clone has a single count. The rearrangement links TRBV10-3 to TRBJ2-3; D possibly corresponds to TRBD1 (5 bases). The CDR3 covers 14 residues. Germline V CDR1 and CDR2: ENHRY, SYGVKD. V lost 8 bases and J 6 bases, leaving 18 bases between the germline ends. CDR3 nucleotide sequence: TGTGCCATCTCGTTCGATGGGGCCCGTGATACGCAGTATTTT. It is translated as CAISFDGARDTQYF.

The chain combines TRBV7-9 with TRBJ2-1; D unclear. Looked up from germline, CDR1 is SEHNR and CDR2 is FQNEAQ (reference sequence). The V gene lost 6 bases and the J gene lost 4 bases, with 7 bases spanning the gap. CDR3 length: 12 residues. The CDR3 DNA sequence: TGTGCCAGCAGTCGAGCTTACAATGAGCAGTTCTTC. It specifies CASSRAYNEQFF.

V gene TRBV6-1 combines with J gene TRBJ2-2, with D unresolved. V shed 1 base and J shed 0 bases, with 9 bases lying between them. The length of the CDR3 is 16 residues. Germline values: CDR1 MNHNS, CDR2 SASEGT. CDR3 loop: CASSEDGASNTGELFF. DNA for the CDR3: TGTGCCAGCAGTGAAGACGGTGCTTCGAACACCGGGGAGCTGTTTTTT.

The J gene is TRBJ1-5, the V gene TRBV27, with D perhaps matching TRBD1 (5 bases). The germline V and J ends were trimmed by 5 bases and 6 bases, with 23 bases remaining between them. The V gene's germline CDR1 is MNHEY and CDR2 SMNVEV (reference sequence). The CDR3 contains 17 residues. The CDR3 region has the DNA TGTGCCAGCAGTCTTATTGGGCCCCGGGGCGGGGGTCAGCCCCAGCATTTT. This sequence encodes CASSLIGPRGGGQPQHF.

V usage is TRBV27 and J usage is TRBJ2-7; TRBD1 agrees at 9 bases. CDR1 MNHEY and CDR2 SMNVEV come from the germline V gene (reference sequence). Trimming took 5 bases from V and 6 from J; bases not matched to a gene: 5. The CDR3 is 13 amino acids. This chain's CDR3 is CASSPGQGSEQYF. CDR3 in DNA: TGTGCCAGCAGTCCGGGACAGGGATCCGAGCAGTACTTC.

This chain uses TRBV7-2 with TRBJ1-1; D possibly corresponds to TRBD1 (5 bases). CDR1 and CDR2 (germline): SGHTA, FQGNSA. V was shortened by 2 bases and J by 1 base, with 8 bases between the two germline ends. This CDR3 comprises 14 residues. As DNA, the CDR3 is TGTGCCAGCAGCTTACGACAGCGGAACACTGAAGCTTTCTTT. This codes for CASSLRQRNTEAFF. Looking up the rest from reference TRBV7-2 and TRBJ1-1 gives the full variable domain: GAGVSQSPSNKVTEKGKDVELRCDPISGHTALYWYRQSLGQGLEFLIYFQGNSAPDKSGLPSDRFSAERTGGSVSTLTIQRTQQEDSAVYLCASSLRQRNTEAFFGQGTRLTVV.

The CDR3 is CASGLSHRDREETQYF. The CDR3 bases are TGTGCTAGTGGTTTGTCTCACCGGGACAGGGAAGAGACCCAGTACTTC. The chain is built from TRBV12-5 and TRBJ2-5; 9 positions match TRBD1. The germline V gene encodes CDR1 LGHNT and CDR2 FRNRAP. This CDR3 is built from 16 residues. V gave up 2 bases and J gave up 3 bases; unmatched junction bases: 7. Full variable domain (outside the CDR3, taken from reference TRBV12-5 and TRBJ2-5): DARVTQTPRHKVTEMGQEVTMRCQPILGHNTVFWYRQTMMQGLELLAYFRNRAPLDDSGMPKDRFSAEMPDATLATLKIQPSEPRDSAVYFCASGLSHRDREETQYFGPGTRLLVL.

On this clone itself: The junction differs from germline at one of its ends, possibly a read error. The rearrangement uses TRBV5-1 and TRBJ1-4; 8 positions agree with TRBD1. CDR3 length equals 16 residues. Germline CDR1 is SGHRS and CDR2 is YFSETQ. CDR3 bases: TGCGCCAGCAGCTTGGCCCGGGACAGGACTAACGAAAAACTGTTTTTT. It codes for CASSLARDRTNEKLFF. The complete variable domain, with remaining parts taken from reference TRBV5-1 and TRBJ1-4, reads KAGVTQTPRYLIKTRGQQVTLSCSPISGHRSVSWYQQTPGQGLQFLFEYFSETQRNKGNFPGRFSGRQFSNSRSEMNVSTLELGDSALYLCASSLARDRTNEKLFFGSGTQLSVL.

This chain connects TRBV4-1 to TRBJ2-4, with 10 positions matching TRBD2. The CDR3 totals 17 residues. The V gene's germline CDR1 is MGHRA and CDR2 YSYEKL. Trimming took 1 base from V and 7 from J; bases not matched to a gene: 10. The CDR3 reads CASSQGPPAGGNNIQYF. CDR3 DNA: TGCGCCAGCAGCCAAGGGCCTCCAGCGGGAGGGAATAACATTCAGTACTTC.

This clone was counted a few times. The chain links TRBV2 to TRBJ1-1; perhaps TRBD1 as D (6 bases). The CDR3 contains 12 residues. Germline lookup yields CDR1 SNHLY and CDR2 FYNNEI. V lost 5 bases and J lost 9, with 13 bases in between. CDR3 bases: TGTGCCAGCAGTCAGGAACAGGGAAAAGCTTTCTTT. This gives the protein CASSQEQGKAFF.

The chain employs TRBV5-1 and TRBJ2-1; D call uncertain. Trimming removed 4 bases from V and 2 bases from J, with 7 bases in between. There are 13 residues in the CDR3. CDR1 is SGHRS, CDR2 YFSETQ, per germline. The CDR3 nucleotides are TGCGCCAGCAGCGCTAGGACCTACAATGAGCAGTTCTTC. It is translated as CASSARTYNEQFF.

The chain employs TRBV19 and TRBJ1-1, with TRBD1 matching 9 bases. This CDR3 has 13 residues. CDR1 is LNHDA, CDR2 SQIVND, per germline (reference sequence). Trimming cost V 3 bases and J 4 bases; bases outside gene matches: 0. CDR3 loop: CASSMDRGTEAFF. The CDR3 region has the DNA TGTGCCAGTAGTATGGACAGGGGCACTGAAGCTTTCTTT. Complete variable domain (other parts from reference TRBV19 and TRBJ1-1): DGGITQSPKYLFRKEGQNVTLSCEQNLNHDAMYWYRQDPGQGLRLIYYSQIVNDFQKGDIAEGYSVSREKKESFPLTVTSAQKNPTAFYLCASSMDRGTEAFFGQGTRLTVV.

The V call is TRBV27, the J call TRBJ1-4; the D gene is possibly TRBD1 (5 bases). Germline CDR1 is MNHEY and CDR2 is SMNVEV (reference sequence). Trimming cost V 4 bases and J 4 bases, with 16 bases left between them. This CDR3 is 16 amino acids long. DNA of the CDR3: TGTGCCAGCAGTTCGATAGGACAAGAAATTAATGAAAAACTGTTTTTT. Translation: CASSSIGQEINEKLFF.

The rearrangement links TRBV9 to TRBJ1-3, with 7 bases fitting TRBD1. J lost 2 bases, V lost 3 bases, and 8 bases had no gene match. Per germline, CDR1 SGDLS and CDR2 YYNGEE. The CDR3 totals 16 residues. The CDR3 spells CASSALLGTAGNTIYF. Written as DNA, the CDR3 is TGTGCCAGCAGCGCTCTCCTCGGGACAGCTGGAAACACCATATATTTT. Looking up the rest from reference TRBV9 and TRBJ1-3 gives the full variable domain: DSGVTQTPKHLITATGQRVTLRCSPRSGDLSVYWYQQSLDQGLQFLIQYYNGEERAKGNILERFSAQQFPDLHSELNLSSLELGDSALYFCASSALLGTAGNTIYFGEGSWLTVV.

V and J are TRBV27 and TRBJ2-7; the D gene is possibly TRBD1 (6 bases). The germline CDR1 and CDR2 sequences are MNHEY and SMNVEV (reference sequence). V was shortened by 6 bases and J by 4 bases, with 22 bases between the two germline ends. This CDR3 spans 16 amino acids. CDR3 in amino acids: CASRNTGFGLDYEQYF. CDR3 nucleotides: TGTGCCAGCAGAAACACAGGGTTTGGATTGGATTACGAGCAGTACTTC.

This clone was seen just once. The chain carries TRBV5-1 and TRBJ1-1; the match to TRBD1 covers 9 bases. The V segment lost 4 bases and the J segment 5 bases; nucleotides outside the gene matches: 9. The CDR3 contains 15 residues. Germline CDR1 SGHRS, CDR2 YFSETQ. The CDR3 protein is CASSKTGTGSTEAFF. CDR3 coding DNA: TGCGCCAGCAGCAAGACGGGGACAGGGTCGACTGAAGCTTTCTTT.

The genes are TRBV19 and TRBJ1-5; TRBD1 agrees at 9 bases. The V gene's germline CDR1 is LNHDA and CDR2 SQIVND (reference sequence). With 3 bases clipped from V and 2 bases from J, the junction kept 8 bases outside the gene matches. The CDR3 runs 17 residues. The CDR3 DNA reads as TGTGCCAGTAGTATTATCTTTAGGACAGGGGGCAATCAGCCCCAGCATTTT. This translates into CASSIIFRTGGNQPQHF. The full variable domain, rest sourced from reference TRBV19 and TRBJ1-5, is DGGITQSPKYLFRKEGQNVTLSCEQNLNHDAMYWYRQDPGQGLRLIYYSQIVNDFQKGDIAEGYSVSREKKESFPLTVTSAQKNPTAFYLCASSIIFRTGGNQPQHFGDGTRLSIL.

V gene TRBV11-3 combines with J gene TRBJ2-7; 10 bases fit TRBD1. The V gene end was trimmed by 2 bases and the J gene end by 5 bases; junction bases not matched to a gene: 6. CDR3 length: 15 amino acids. Per germline, CDR1 SGHNT and CDR2 YENEEA. CDR3 residues: CASSLRDRGFDEQYF. For the CDR3, the DNA is TGTGCCAGCAGCTTACGGGACAGGGGATTCGACGAGCAGTACTTC. Together with reference TRBV11-3 and TRBJ2-7, the CDR3 gives the full variable domain: EAGVVQSPRYKIIEKKQPVAFWCNPISGHNTLYWYLQNLGQGPELLIRYENEEAVDDSQLPKDRFSAERLKGVDSTLKIQPAELGDSAVYLCASSLRDRGFDEQYFGPGTRLTVT.

V gene TRBV29-1 combines with J gene TRBJ1-2; TRBD1 matches at 11 bases. J was trimmed by 13 bases and V by 6 bases; bases with no gene match: 7. Per the germline V gene, CDR1 is SQVTM and CDR2 is ANQGSEA. This CDR3 comprises 11 residues. CDR3 protein: CSVRTGGKGTF. Written as DNA, the CDR3 is TGCAGCGTACGGACAGGGGGCAAGGGCACCTTC.

J is TRBJ1-5 and V is TRBV19; no clear D gene. Per germline, CDR1 LNHDA and CDR2 SQIVND (reference sequence). The CDR3 loop spans 16 amino acids. Between the trimmed V and J ends, which lost 5 bases and 4 bases, there was a span of 18 bases. The CDR3 loop is CASSDRAKANNQPQHF. CDR3 bases: TGTGCCAGTAGTGATCGAGCGAAGGCGAATAATCAGCCCCAGCATTTT.

The genes are TRBV7-9 and TRBJ2-7, with 7 bases fitting TRBD1. V shed 5 bases and J 5 bases; nucleotides not matched to a gene: 9. CDR1 and CDR2 (germline): SEHNR, FQNEAQ (reference sequence). The CDR3 runs to 14 residues. For the CDR3, the DNA is TGTGCCAGCAGCCACCGGGACAGCCGCGACGAGCAGTACTTC. Encoded protein: CASSHRDSRDEQYF.

The chain recombines TRBV9 with TRBJ2-7; no clear D. Per germline, CDR1 SGDLS and CDR2 YYNGEE. Trimming cost V 0 bases and J 2 bases, with 9 bases left between them. This CDR3 has 14 residues. In DNA form, the CDR3 reads TGTGCCAGCAGCGTAGGGTTGGCTCCCTACGAGCAGTACTTC. As protein: CASSVGLAPYEQYF.

This chain links TRBV7-5 with TRBJ1-2. TRBV7-5 is deemed a pseudogene. The CDR3 contains 14 residues. The CDR3 DNA sequence: TGTGTCAGAACCTCGGGGTTCAAGTCTCATGGCTACACCTTC. Encoded protein: CVRTSGFKSHGYTF.

V usage is TRBV23-1 and J usage is TRBJ1-1, with a weak D call TRBD1 (6 bases). TRBV23-1 carries the ORF label, with uncertain function. The CDR3 is 19 residues long. Trimming shortened V by 3 bases and J by 0 bases, and 23 bases separated the two germline ends. The CDR3 reads CASSHPGHYYAFMNTEAFF. As DNA, the CDR3 is TGCGCCAGCAGTCACCCGGGACACTATTACGCCTTTATGAACACTGAAGCTTTCTTT.

The chain couples TRBV7-8 to TRBJ2-1; D unresolved. V lost 2 bases and J lost 7, with 12 bases in between. There are 14 residues in the CDR3. Germline V gives CDR1 SGHVS, CDR2 FQNEAQ. Written as DNA, the CDR3 is TGTGCCAGCAGCTTACGTACGGTATCGAATGAGCAGTTCTTC. Amino acid sequence: CASSLRTVSNEQFF.

This chain links TRBV7-8 with TRBJ2-1; TRBD2 agrees at 8 bases. In germline, CDR1 is SGHVS, CDR2 FQNEAQ. J lost 8 bases, V lost 5 bases, and 14 bases had no gene match. The CDR3 extends over 16 amino acids. The CDR3, as DNA: TGTGCCAGCAGCCCGTTAGCGGGGAGGGCCTCCGATGAGCAGTTCTTC. It encodes CASSPLAGRASDEQFF.

This chain links TRBV5-1 with TRBJ1-2; the D is unclear. V gave up 0 bases and J gave up 4 bases, with 7 bases separating them. This CDR3 spans 13 amino acids. In germline, CDR1 is SGHRS, CDR2 YFSETQ. CDR3 sequence reads: CASSLAPRYGYTF. CDR3 bases: TGCGCCAGCAGCTTGGCACCGCGCTATGGCTACACCTTC. Full variable domain (rest looked up from reference TRBV5-1 and TRBJ1-2): KAGVTQTPRYLIKTRGQQVTLSCSPISGHRSVSWYQQTPGQGLQFLFEYFSETQRNKGNFPGRFSGRQFSNSRSEMNVSTLELGDSALYLCASSLAPRYGYTFGSGTRLTVV.

The chain combines TRBV19 with TRBJ2-7; 7 bases are shared with TRBD1. Trimming removed 4 bases from V and 7 bases from J; junction bases left unmatched: 7. CDR3 length: 13 amino acids. Germline V gene data show CDR1 as LNHDA and CDR2 as SQIVND (reference sequence). CDR3 in DNA: TGTGCCAGTAGTAGTCCGGGACAGCTTGAGCAGTACTTC. Translation: CASSSPGQLEQYF.

This clone showed up just a few times. V gene TRBV14 combines with J gene TRBJ2-1; 11 bases map to TRBD2. V lost 0 bases, J lost 2 bases, and 6 bases stayed unmatched. CDR3 size: 18 residues. Germline V gene data show CDR1 as SGHDN and CDR2 as FVKESK. The CDR3, as DNA: TGTGCCAGCAGCCAAGAAGGCTGGACTAGCGGGCCCTACAATGAGCAGTTCTTC. Amino acid sequence: CASSQEGWTSGPYNEQFF. Based on the CDR3 plus reference TRBV14 and TRBJ2-1, the full variable domain is EAGVTQFPSHSVIEKGQTVTLRCDPISGHDNLYWYRRVMGKEIKFLLHFVKESKQDESGMPNNRFLAERTGGTYSTLKVQPAELEDSGVYFCASSQEGWTSGPYNEQFFGPGTRLTVL.

The count of this clone is one. This sequence joins TRBV6-5 and TRBJ2-6; weak D call: TRBD1 (6 bases). V lost 6 bases and J lost 3, with 6 bases in between. Germline CDR1 MNHEY, CDR2 SVGAGI. This CDR3 spans 13 amino acids. For the CDR3, the DNA is TGTGCCAGCAGAGGGGGTGGGGCCAACGTCCTGACTTTC. Protein product: CASRGGGANVLTF.